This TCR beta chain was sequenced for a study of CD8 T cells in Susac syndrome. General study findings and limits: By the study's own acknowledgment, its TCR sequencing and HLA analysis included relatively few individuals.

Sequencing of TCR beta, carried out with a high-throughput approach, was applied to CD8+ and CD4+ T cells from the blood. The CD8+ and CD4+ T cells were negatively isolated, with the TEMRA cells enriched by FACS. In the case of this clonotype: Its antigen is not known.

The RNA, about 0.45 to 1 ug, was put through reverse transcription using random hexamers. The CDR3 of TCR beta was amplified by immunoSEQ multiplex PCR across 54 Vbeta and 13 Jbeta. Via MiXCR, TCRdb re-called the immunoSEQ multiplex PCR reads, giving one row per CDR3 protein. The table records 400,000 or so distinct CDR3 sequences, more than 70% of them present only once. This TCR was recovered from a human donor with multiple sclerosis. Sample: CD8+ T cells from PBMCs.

The CDR3 reads CSAPTGRPTEAFF. The CDR3 nucleotides are TGCAGCGCTCCGACAGGGAGACCCACTGAAGCTTTCTTT. The rearrangement links TRBV29-1 to TRBJ1-1; 7 bases agree with TRBD1. The CDR3 has 13 residues. CDR1 SQVTM and CDR2 ANQGSEA come from the germline V gene. J was trimmed by 4 bases and V by 7 bases; bases with no gene match: 9. Full variable domain (remainder filled in from reference TRBV29-1 and TRBJ1-1): SAVISQKPSRDICQRGTSLTIQCQVDSQVTMMFWYRQQPGQSLTLIATANQGSEATYESGFVIDKFPISRPNLTFSTLTVSNMSPEDSSIYLCSAPTGRPTEAFFGQGTRLTVV.